This entry lists 28 T cell receptor beta chains sequenced from one sample in a study of PD-1 blockade in classical Hodgkin lymphoma. Clones were sequenced by immunoSEQ multiplex PCR, and TCRdb holds only the in-frame ones, with some missing. The sample carries almost 100,000 clones, about nine tenths recorded once. Each patient experienced a relapse that followed autologous stem cell transplantation, and brentuximab vedotin exposure varied. Sequencing used peripheral blood mononuclear cells (PBMCs), obtained at baseline. The receptors derive from a human donor with classical Hodgkin lymphoma.

The chain combines TRBV6-1 with TRBJ2-6; D is unresolved. Between the trimmed V and J ends, which lost 7 bases and 0 bases, there was a span of 7 bases. The germline V gene has CDR1 MNHNS and CDR2 SASEGT. CDR3 size: 14 residues. The CDR3 sequence is CASIQSSGANVLTF. For the CDR3, the DNA is TGTGCCAGCATTCAGAGCTCTGGGGCCAACGTCCTGACTTTC.

The chain has TRBV30 and TRBJ1-4; weak D call: TRBD1 (5 bases). Germline CDR1 and CDR2: GTSNPN and SVGIG (reference sequence). The CDR3 spans 17 residues. The V end lost 6 bases, the J end lost 1 base, and 21 bases lay between the germline ends. The DNA for the CDR3 is TGTGCCTGCCGACAGTTGGGGGGTACGGTAACTAATGAAAAACTGTTTTTT. It specifies CACRQLGGTVTNEKLFF.

The chain couples TRBV5-1 to TRBJ2-1, with 8 bases matching TRBD2. This CDR3 is built from 18 residues. V shed 1 base, J shed 0 bases, and the junction held 9 bases outside the gene matches. Germline V CDR1 and CDR2: SGHRS, YFSETQ. CDR3 in amino acids: CASSLFPGGRSSYNEQFF. In DNA, the CDR3 is TGCGCCAGCAGCTTGTTTCCCGGCGGGAGGAGCTCCTACAATGAGCAGTTCTTC.

The chain recombines TRBV4-1 with TRBJ1-2; D remains unclear. This CDR3 spans 14 amino acids. V lost 2 bases, J lost 0 bases, and 7 bases lay in between. Germline loops: CDR1 MGHRA, CDR2 YSYEKL. CDR3 sequence (DNA): TGCGCCAGCAGCCAATTAGGGCCTAACTATGGCTACACCTTC. This translates into CASSQLGPNYGYTF.

This clone is a singleton in its sample. The chain links TRBV19 to TRBJ1-2, with 10 positions matching TRBD1. After removal of 6 bases from V and 5 bases from J, the junction contained 9 bases not matched to a gene. CDR3 length: 15 amino acids. The V gene's germline CDR1 is LNHDA and CDR2 SQIVND (reference sequence). CDR3 loop: CASRTSGTGDYGYTF. CDR3 DNA sequence: TGTGCCAGTAGGACTTCCGGGACAGGGGATTATGGCTACACCTTC.

Comments on this clone: Other DNA sequences in the sample encode the same CDR3. The J gene is TRBJ2-7, the V gene TRBV9, with D possibly TRBD2 on 6 matching bases. In germline, CDR1 is SGDLS, CDR2 YYNGEE. V was cut by 0 bases and J by 2 bases, with 9 bases left in between. The CDR3 spans 14 residues. This chain's CDR3 is CASSVGGGTYEQYF. The CDR3 nucleotides are TGTGCCAGCAGCGTAGGGGGAGGCACCTACGAGCAGTACTTC.

The chain joins TRBV7-2 to TRBJ2-7; no reliable D call. The CDR3 loop spans 12 amino acids. Germline V lookup: CDR1 SGHTA, CDR2 FQGNSA. With 0 bases removed from V and 6 bases from J, the gap between germline ends came to 6 bases. Written as DNA, the CDR3 is TGTGCCAGCAGCTTAGCCAGTCTCGAGCAGTACTTC. Translated, it gives CASSLASLEQYF.

This sequence joins TRBV27 and TRBJ2-3; D may match TRBD1 or TRBD2 (5 bases each). This CDR3 is built from 12 residues. The V end was cut by 7 bases, the J end by 4 bases, with 9 bases between. Looked up from germline, CDR1 is MNHEY and CDR2 is SMNVEV (reference sequence). The CDR3 sequence is CASKLGADTQYF. CDR3 coding DNA: TGTGCCAGCAAACTAGGGGCAGATACGCAGTATTTT.

V is TRBV19 and J is TRBJ1-1, with 8 positions matching TRBD1. Germline V lookup: CDR1 LNHDA, CDR2 SQIVND (reference sequence). This CDR3 has 13 residues. The junction had 4 bases not matched to a gene; V was cut back by 6 bases and J by 4 bases. CDR3 protein: CASRDRAGTEAFF. CDR3 coding DNA: TGTGCCAGTAGGGACAGGGCGGGCACTGAAGCTTTCTTT.

The chain employs TRBV28 and TRBJ1-5; 7 bases are a match to TRBD1. V lost 8 bases and J lost 0; bases outside the gene matches: 10. The CDR3 has 16 amino acids. Per the germline V gene, CDR1 is MDHEN and CDR2 is SYDVKM. DNA for the CDR3: TGTGCCAGCGGGTGGACAGGAGTTTATAGCAATCAGCCCCAGCATTTT. Translation: CASGWTGVYSNQPQHF.

The chain uses TRBV9 and TRBJ2-7; maybe TRBD2 (6 bases). V shed 6 bases and J shed 6 bases, with 19 bases lying between them. The length of the CDR3 is 14 residues. Germline CDR1 and CDR2: SGDLS and YYNGEE. The CDR3 DNA reads as TGTGCCAGCACCCAAGACGCGGTGGGGGGCGAGCAGTACTTC. Its protein product is CASTQDAVGGEQYF.

The gene calls are TRBV10-1 and TRBJ2-3; D is possibly TRBD2 (5 bases). Germline assignment: CDR1 WNHNN and CDR2 SYGVQD (reference sequence). This CDR3 is built from 22 residues. The V end was cut by 3 bases, the J end by 5 bases, with 36 bases between. The CDR3 sequence is CASSDIEVSGMASLQSEDTQYF. CDR3 nucleotides: TGCGCCAGCAGTGACATCGAAGTTTCCGGGATGGCTAGCCTCCAGTCCGAAGATACGCAGTATTTT.

A note on this clone: The same CDR3 arises from other DNA sequences in this sample as well. This chain joins TRBV28 and TRBJ2-7, with TRBD2 matching 11 bases. This CDR3 contains 16 residues. V shed 2 bases, J shed 7 bases, and the junction held 10 bases outside the gene matches. Germline V CDR1 and CDR2: MDHEN, SYDVKM. CDR3 DNA: TGTGCCAGCAGTTTACAGGGGACTAGCGGACTACGGGAGCAGTACTTC. It yields the protein CASSLQGTSGLREQYF.

This clone has a handful of counts. The chain uses TRBV19 and TRBJ1-5; no reliable D call. V lost 4 bases and J 5 bases, leaving 6 bases between the germline ends. The CDR3 is 12 residues long. Germline CDR1 and CDR2: LNHDA and SQIVND (reference sequence). This chain's CDR3 is CASSTVDQPQHF. CDR3 nucleotides: TGTGCCAGTAGTACGGTTGATCAGCCCCAGCATTTT. Full variable domain (rest looked up from reference TRBV19 and TRBJ1-5): DGGITQSPKYLFRKEGQNVTLSCEQNLNHDAMYWYRQDPGQGLRLIYYSQIVNDFQKGDIAEGYSVSREKKESFPLTVTSAQKNPTAFYLCASSTVDQPQHFGDGTRLSIL.

This chain uses TRBV4-1 with TRBJ2-7; 12 bases line up with TRBD1. The junction had 3 bases not matched to a gene; V was cut back by 0 bases and J by 9 bases. This CDR3 is built from 14 residues. Germline V CDR1 and CDR2: MGHRA, YSYEKL. CDR3 in amino acids: CASSQEGDRGRQYF. For the CDR3, the DNA is TGCGCCAGCAGCCAAGAAGGGGACAGGGGGCGGCAGTACTTC.

The rearrangement links TRBV11-3 to TRBJ2-7; the D call may be TRBD1 or TRBD2 (5 bases each). The CDR3 runs to 15 residues. V dropped 2 bases and J dropped 6 bases, with 17 bases sitting between them. CDR1 is SGHNT and CDR2 is YENEEA in the germline V gene. The CDR3 loop is CASSLSGASYGEQYF. The CDR3 nucleotides are TGTGCCAGCAGCTTATCCGGGGCCTCCTACGGCGAGCAGTACTTC.

The chain carries TRBV6-1 and TRBJ2-5, with TRBD2 matching 10 bases. V was clipped by 4 bases and J by 4 bases; unmatched bases: 6. The CDR3 spans 15 residues. CDR1 and CDR2 (germline): MNHNS, SASEGT. The CDR3 bases are TGTGCCAGCAGTGGATATAGCGGGAGGTCAGAGACCCAGTACTTC. Its protein is CASSGYSGRSETQYF.

V is TRBV7-2 and J is TRBJ1-4; TRBD1 matches at 8 bases. CDR3 length equals 15 residues. Germline V CDR1 and CDR2: SGHTA, FQGNSA. Trimming cost V 2 bases and J 5 bases; bases outside gene matches: 4. CDR3 in DNA: TGTGCCAGCAGCTTAAGGACAGGGATAAATGAAAAACTGTTTTTT. This translates into CASSLRTGINEKLFF.

The chain links TRBV20-1 to TRBJ2-7; D gene ambiguous. The V gene lost 7 bases and the J gene lost 4 bases, with 8 bases spanning the gap. CDR3 length: 10 residues. Germline V gene data show CDR1 as DFQATT and CDR2 as SNEGSKA (reference sequence). The CDR3 DNA sequence: TGCAGTGTGGGCAGGTACGAGCAGTACTTC. It is translated as CSVGRYEQYF.

V usage is TRBV19 and J usage is TRBJ1-5; D remains ambiguous. The CDR3 has 14 amino acids. Trimming took 3 bases from V and 4 from J, leaving 10 bases between them. The germline gives CDR1 LNHDA, CDR2 SQIVND (reference sequence). The CDR3 region is CASSIWGLNQPQHF. The CDR3 DNA reads as TGTGCCAGTAGTATTTGGGGTCTTAATCAGCCCCAGCATTTT.

This chain joins TRBV2 and TRBJ1-1; D is uncertain. Germline CDR1 is SNHLY and CDR2 is FYNNEI. This CDR3 contains 11 residues. V lost 8 bases and J 3 bases, leaving 7 bases between the germline ends. CDR3 DNA: TGTGCCAGCCGGACGTACACTGAAGCTTTCTTT. It encodes CASRTYTEAFF.

The chain recombines TRBV30 with TRBJ2-7, with D perhaps given as TRBD1 or TRBD2 (6 bases each). Germline V CDR1 and CDR2: GTSNPN, SVGIG (reference sequence). Trimming removed 4 bases from V and 0 bases from J, with 13 bases in between. This CDR3 is built from 14 residues. For the CDR3, the DNA is TGTGCCTGGACCAAAGGGGGGACCTCCTACGAGCAGTACTTC. This sequence encodes CAWTKGGTSYEQYF.

This clone was seen only once. The chain couples TRBV29-1 to TRBJ1-2; 9 nucleotides agree with TRBD1. Unmatched junction bases numbered 8, after V lost 6 bases and J lost 3 bases. Germline lookup yields CDR1 SQVTM and CDR2 ANQGSEA. The CDR3 is 14 residues long. Written as DNA, the CDR3 is TGCAGCGTAACCGGACAGGGGCTATACTATGGCTACACCTTC. Translated: CSVTGQGLYYGYTF.

The rearrangement joins TRBV9 to TRBJ2-1; D gene uncertain. Looked up from germline, CDR1 is SGDLS and CDR2 is YYNGEE. The CDR3 sequence is 12 residues long. V was clipped by 2 bases and J by 7 bases, with 7 bases between them. CDR3 nucleotides: TGTGCCAGCAGCGTCCTGGGTAATGAGCAGTTCTTC. Residues: CASSVLGNEQFF.

J is TRBJ1-1 and V is TRBV28, with D hard to call. Trimming removed 7 bases at V and 2 bases at J, with 5 bases between. The CDR3 is 11 residues long. Germline CDR1 MDHEN, CDR2 SYDVKM. CDR3 amino acids: CASKGNTEAFF. The CDR3 coding sequence is TGTGCCAGCAAGGGTAACACTGAAGCTTTCTTT.

J is TRBJ2-1 and V is TRBV6-4; D call uncertain. The V gene's germline CDR1 is MRHNA and CDR2 SNTAGT. The CDR3 consists of 18 residues. V lost 0 bases and J lost 1, with 16 bases in between. CDR3 nucleotide sequence: TGTGCCAGCAGTGACTCATTTCGTTACCCGTCTTCCTACAATGAGCAGTTCTTC. This translates into CASSDSFRYPSSYNEQFF.

The rearrangement links TRBV7-2 to TRBJ2-1, with D possibly being TRBD2 (5 bases). CDR3 length equals 15 residues. V lost 4 bases to trimming and J lost 0 bases, with 10 bases between them. Germline CDR1 and CDR2: SGHTA and FQGNSA. The CDR3: CASSSTTFSYNEQFF. As DNA, the CDR3 is TGTGCCAGCAGCTCGACTACCTTCTCCTACAATGAGCAGTTCTTC.

In this sample, this clone turned up once. The chain joins TRBV6-5 to TRBJ2-7, with 11 nucleotides matching TRBD2. The CDR3 extends over 14 amino acids. V gave up 7 bases and J gave up 5 bases; unmatched junction bases: 7. The germline V gene encodes CDR1 MNHEY and CDR2 SVGAGI. Here the CDR3 reads CASNIAGGLDEQYF. CDR3 sequence (DNA): TGTGCCAGCAACATAGCGGGAGGGCTCGACGAGCAGTACTTC.